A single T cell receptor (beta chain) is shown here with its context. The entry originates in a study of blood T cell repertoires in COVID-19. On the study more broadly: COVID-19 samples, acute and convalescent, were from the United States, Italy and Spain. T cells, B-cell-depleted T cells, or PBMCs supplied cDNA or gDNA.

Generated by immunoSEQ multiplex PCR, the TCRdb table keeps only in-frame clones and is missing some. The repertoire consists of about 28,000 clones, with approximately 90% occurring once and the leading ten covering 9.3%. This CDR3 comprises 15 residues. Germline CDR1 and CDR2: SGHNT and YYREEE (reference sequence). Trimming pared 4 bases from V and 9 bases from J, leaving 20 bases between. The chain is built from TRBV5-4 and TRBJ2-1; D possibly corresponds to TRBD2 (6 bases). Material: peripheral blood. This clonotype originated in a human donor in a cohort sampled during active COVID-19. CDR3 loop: CASSPRSAGWGEQFF. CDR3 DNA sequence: TGTGCCAGCAGCCCGAGATCTGCGGGATGGGGTGAGCAGTTCTTC.